This T cell receptor (beta chain) was identified during a study of blood T cell repertoires in COVID-19. Across the whole study: The United States, Italy and Spain were the sources of the acute and convalescent COVID-19 samples. Sample material is recorded as cDNA or gDNA derived from T cells, B-cell-depleted T cells, or PBMCs.

Study processing details: Amplified reference gene primers provided the basis for estimating nucleated cell counts. The protocol was immunoSEQ multiplex PCR, while the TCRdb copy is restricted to in-frame clones and leaves out a portion. Clonal size and the V and J genes are those of that table, whereas D and trimming came from the DNA. The sample shows 50,000 or so clones, about 92% of them seen only once. J gave up 5 bases and V 6 bases, and 9 bases lay outside the gene matches. CDR3 length: 14 amino acids. The germline V gene has CDR1 LGHDT and CDR2 YNNKEL (reference sequence). Seattle patients were enrolled while actively infected and followed longitudinally.

The sequence came from a man in his 60s with COVID-19, enrolled during active disease. V and J are TRBV3-1 (or the pseudogene TRBV3-2) and TRBJ1-1; 7 bases fit TRBD1. What was sequenced was peripheral blood. The CDR3 DNA sequence: TGTGCCAGCAGGTTAACCGACAGGGATACTGAAGCTTTCTTT. This codes for CASRLTDRDTEAFF.